This T cell receptor (beta chain) was found in a study of blood T cell repertoires in COVID-19. Study details: Samples taken during acute and convalescent COVID-19 were collected in the United States, Italy and Spain. Sources were T cells, B-cell-depleted T cells, or PBMCs; the material itself was cDNA or gDNA.

The data were produced by immunoSEQ multiplex PCR, yet TCRdb's version contains in-frame clones alone and is incomplete. The top ten hold under 3% of the sample, which has 200,000 to 250,000 clones, approximately 82% seen once. Germline V CDR1 and CDR2: LGHNT, FRNRAP. This CDR3 has 14 amino acids. V dropped 2 bases and J dropped 1 base, with 5 bases sitting between them. The clonotype was recovered from an older woman with active or convalescent COVID-19. This sequence joins TRBV12-5 and TRBJ2-2, with unresolved D. What was sequenced was peripheral blood. DNA for the CDR3: TGTGCTAGTGGTTTGCCAGGGAACACCGGGGAGCTGTTTTTT. Its protein product is CASGLPGNTGELFF. Using reference TRBV12-5 and TRBJ2-2 for the parts outside the CDR3, the full variable domain is DARVTQTPRHKVTEMGQEVTMRCQPILGHNTVFWYRQTMMQGLELLAYFRNRAPLDDSGMPKDRFSAEMPDATLATLKIQPSEPRDSAVYFCASGLPGNTGELFFGEGSRLTVL.